One and the same sample provided the 12 T cell receptor beta chains below, sequenced in a study of persistence of HIV-infected CD4 T cells. Lysates of CMV-infected fibroblasts at 10 ug/mL stimulated these cells. Sorted nonresponding memory CD4+ T cells were CD40L-negative, CD69-negative, CD45RO-high. This was the immunoSEQ version 4 assay in survey mode. Profiled with immunoSEQ multiplex PCR; TCRdb holds only in-frame clones, not every one. The sample lists fewer than 30,000 clones, roughly four fifths occurring once. These receptors' antigens are unknown. The specimen comprised CD4+ T cells sorted from PBMCs after 18-hour stimulation, sampled from a patient who received antiretroviral therapy. The source is an adult man with HIV who was CMV-seropositive.

This sequence joins TRBV3-1 (or the pseudogene TRBV3-2) and TRBJ2-2; 9 bases match TRBD1. Germline CDR1 reads LGHDT; CDR2 reads YNNKEL (reference sequence). After removal of 4 bases from V and 5 bases from J, the junction contained 2 bases not matched to a gene. This CDR3 region has 14 residues. Here the CDR3 DNA reads TGTGCCAGCAGCCGTGGACAGGGGACCGGGGAGCTGTTTTTT. Encoded protein: CASSRGQGTGELFF.

V is TRBV19 and J is TRBJ2-1, with D uncertain. CDR3 length: 15 amino acids. V lost 5 bases, J lost 2 bases, and 13 bases lay in between. Germline V gives CDR1 LNHDA, CDR2 SQIVND (reference sequence). Here the CDR3 reads CASSAHEDAYNEQFF. In DNA form, the CDR3 reads TGTGCCAGTAGTGCCCACGAGGACGCCTACAATGAGCAGTTCTTC.

The gene calls are TRBV5-1 and TRBJ1-6, with D possibly being TRBD1 (5 bases). Germline V CDR1 and CDR2: SGHRS, YFSETQ. V dropped 0 bases and J dropped 5 bases, with 9 bases sitting between them. The CDR3 has 15 amino acids. CDR3 DNA sequence: TGCGCCAGCAGCTTGGAAGCAGGGAATAATTCACCCCTCCACTTT. Translated, it gives CASSLEAGNNSPLHF.

J is TRBJ1-4 and V is TRBV6-5; perhaps TRBD1 as D (5 bases). In germline, CDR1 is MNHEY, CDR2 SVGAGI. The CDR3 has 15 residues. Trimming shortened V by 8 bases and J by 4 bases, and 17 bases separated the two germline ends. The CDR3 spells CASGSGGIGNEKLFF. CDR3 DNA sequence: TGTGCCAGCGGATCGGGGGGGATCGGTAATGAAAAACTGTTTTTT.

The genes are TRBV20-1 and TRBJ1-5; the D is unclear. The CDR3 has 10 amino acids. Per the germline V gene, CDR1 is DFQATT and CDR2 is SNEGSKA (reference sequence). This CDR3 is CALGDQPQHF. The CDR3 DNA follows: TGCGCCCTAGGAGATCAGCCCCAGCATTTT.

This clone has just one count. The CDR3 nucleotides read TGTGCCACCAGTGACGGCCTAGCCAAAAACATTCAGTACTTC. Protein sequence: CATSDGLAKNIQYF. The gene calls are TRBV24-1 and TRBJ2-4, with D unclear. CDR1 KGHDR and CDR2 SFDVKD come from the germline V gene. The V end lost 4 bases, the J end lost 0 bases, and 6 bases lay between the germline ends. The CDR3 is made up of 14 amino acids.

This chain uses TRBV3-1 (or the pseudogene TRBV3-2) with TRBJ1-2; TRBD1 matches at 11 bases. The V gene end was trimmed by 8 bases and the J gene end by 5 bases; junction bases not matched to a gene: 4. The CDR3 has 13 residues. CDR1 is LGHDT, CDR2 YNNKEL, per germline (reference sequence). DNA of the CDR3: TGTGCCAGCGGACAGGGGGCAGGGTATGGCTACACCTTC. It specifies CASGQGAGYGYTF.

DNA for the CDR3: TGTGCCAGCAGACACCGGGACAGGGGTCACGAGCAGTACTTC. Its translation is CASRHRDRGHEQYF. The chain joins TRBV5-4 to TRBJ2-7, with 10 bases matching TRBD1. The CDR3 sequence is 14 residues long. V lost 5 bases and J lost 5; bases outside the gene matches: 7. Germline CDR1 SGHNT, CDR2 YYREEE (reference sequence).

The J gene is TRBJ2-1, the V gene TRBV19; D remains unclear. CDR1 LNHDA and CDR2 SQIVND come from the germline V gene (reference sequence). Trimming cost V 5 bases and J 3 bases, with 14 bases left between them. CDR3 length: 15 residues. CDR3 sequence reads: CASSPGRMGYNEQFF. CDR3 DNA: TGTGCCAGTAGTCCAGGACGGATGGGCTACAATGAGCAGTTCTTC.

This clone was seen a handful of times. CDR3 nucleotide sequence: TGTGCCAGCTCCATAGACCGGACAGGGGGTGAAAAACTGTTTTTT. This gives the protein CASSIDRTGGEKLFF. V is TRBV18 and J is TRBJ1-4; TRBD1 matches at 10 bases. The CDR3 runs 15 residues. CDR1 is KGHSH, CDR2 LQKENI, per germline. V was pared by 6 bases and J by 7 bases, with 8 bases of the junction left unmatched.

The chain joins TRBV5-1 to TRBJ2-1; D may correspond to TRBD1 or TRBD2 (6 bases each). This CDR3 contains 16 residues. V gave up 0 bases and J gave up 0 bases, with 10 bases separating them. Per germline, CDR1 SGHRS and CDR2 YFSETQ. The CDR3 reads CASSLEGGSSYNEQFF. In DNA, the CDR3 is TGCGCCAGCAGCTTGGAAGGGGGGAGCTCCTACAATGAGCAGTTCTTC. The full variable domain, in which reference TRBV5-1 and TRBJ2-1 provide the parts outside the CDR3, is KAGVTQTPRYLIKTRGQQVTLSCSPISGHRSVSWYQQTPGQGLQFLFEYFSETQRNKGNFPGRFSGRQFSNSRSEMNVSTLELGDSALYLCASSLEGGSSYNEQFFGPGTRLTVL.

This sequence joins TRBV10-2 and TRBJ1-1, with D unresolved. Trimming left V 6 bases short and J 0 bases short, with 5 bases between. Per the germline V gene, CDR1 is WSHSY and CDR2 is SAAADI. CDR3 length: 12 amino acids. The CDR3 nucleotides read TGCGCCAGCAGGGGGATGAACACTGAAGCTTTCTTT. This codes for CASRGMNTEAFF.